These T cell receptor beta chains were read from a single sample in a study of shared clonotypes between healthy human individuals. The protocol was immunoSEQ multiplex PCR, while the TCRdb copy is restricted to in-frame clones and leaves out a portion. The sample yields more than 900,000 clones, approximately 78% seen once. The sequenced sample consisted of memory CD4+ T cells from PBMCs. The receptors derive from a man between 18 and 35 years old in good health. Some clones in this sample may be carry-over from other donors' samples. CDR3s include the opening cysteine and the closing phenylalanine or tryptophan. D genes are given only for firm matches. Size is omitted from some rows. Given values are once, few, many or a class for expanded clones.

CDR3	DNA	D	J	size	V
CASSQAGVGNEQFF	TGTGCCAGCAGCCAAGCGGGAGTGGGGAATGAGCAGTTCTTC	.	TRBJ2-1	.	TRBV4-2
CAISGGASTDTQYF	TGTGCCATCAGTGGAGGTGCTAGCACAGATACGCAGTATTTT	.	TRBJ2-3	.	TRBV10-3
CASGLAGVGSYEQYF	TGTGCCAGCGGGCTAGCGGGAGTAGGGTCCTACGAGCAGTACTTC	TRBD2	TRBJ2-7	.	TRBV5-6
CASRIQGAATNEKLFF	TGTGCCAGCAGGATACAGGGGGCTGCAACTAATGAAAAACTGTTTTTT	TRBD1	TRBJ1-4	.	TRBV2
CSVVRGQETQYF	TGCAGCGTTGTACGCGGGCAAGAGACCCAGTACTTC	.	TRBJ2-5	.	TRBV29-1
CASSWGYEQYF	TGTGCCAGTAGTTGGGGGTACGAGCAGTACTTC	.	TRBJ2-7	.	TRBV19
CASSDVGVRAQETQYF	TGTGCCAGCAGTGATGTCGGTGTCAGGGCCCAAGAGACCCAGTACTTC	.	TRBJ2-5	few	TRBV2
CASSVEGQGLTALHF	TGTGCCAGCAGCGTAGAAGGGCAGGGGCTGACCGCCCTCCACTTT	.	TRBJ1-6	.	TRBV9
CASSDQGDPQGPDTQYF	TGTGCCAGCAGTGATCAGGGGGACCCTCAAGGCCCAGATACGCAGTATTTT	TRBD1	TRBJ2-3	.	TRBV25-1
CASSVEDRSGNTIYF	TGTGCCAGCAGCGTAGAGGACAGGTCTGGAAACACCATATATTTT	TRBD1	TRBJ1-3	.	TRBV9
CASSPLWTGKTGELFF	TGTGCCAGCAGCCCTCTCTGGACAGGAAAGACTGGGGAGCTGTTTTTT	TRBD1	TRBJ2-2	.	TRBV7-8
CASSTLAGGYNEQFF	TGTGCCAGCAGCACGCTAGCGGGGGGTTACAATGAGCAGTTCTTC	TRBD2	TRBJ2-1	.	TRBV7-6
CATSRADRGLYEQYF	TGTGCCACCAGCAGAGCGGACAGGGGGCTCTACGAGCAGTACTTC	TRBD1	TRBJ2-7	few	TRBV15
CASSRTSSQETQYF	TGCGCCAGCAGCCGTACTAGCTCCCAAGAGACCCAGTACTTC	.	TRBJ2-5	.	TRBV4-1
CASSYPGSHEQFF	TGTGCCAGCAGTTACCCGGGGAGCCATGAGCAGTTCTTC	.	TRBJ2-1	.	TRBV6-6
CASRDRGLSGYTF	TGTGCCAGCAGGGACAGGGGCCTCTCTGGCTACACCTTC	TRBD1	TRBJ1-2	once	TRBV5-6
CASSLGGSTDTQYF	TGTGCCAGCAGCCTGGGAGGAAGCACAGATACGCAGTATTTT	.	TRBJ2-3	.	TRBV5-4
CASSTDRNTGELFF	TGCGCCAGCAGCACGGACAGGAACACCGGGGAGCTGTTTTTT	.	TRBJ2-2	.	TRBV5-1
CASSYRQVNQPQHF	TGTGCCAGCAGTTACAGGCAGGTCAATCAGCCCCAGCATTTT	.	TRBJ1-5	.	TRBV6-5
CASSYRSYNEKLFF	TGTGCCAGCAGTTACAGGAGTTATAATGAAAAACTGTTTTTT	.	TRBJ1-4	.	TRBV6-6
CASSLIPGTSGSSYEQYF	TGTGCCAGCAGCCTAATTCCTGGGACTAGCGGCTCCTCCTACGAGCAGTACTTC	TRBD2	TRBJ2-7	.	TRBV14
CASSSPMDSNQPQHF	TGTGCCAGCAGTTCCCCAATGGACAGCAATCAGCCCCAGCATTTT	.	TRBJ1-5	few	TRBV6-5
CASSLGQAVRDTEAFF	TGTGCCAGCAGCCTTGGACAGGCGGTTCGGGACACTGAAGCTTTCTTT	TRBD1	TRBJ1-1	.	TRBV4-2
CASSFYRGMITEAFF	TGTGCCAGCAGTTTTTATCGGGGGATGATCACTGAAGCTTTCTTT	.	TRBJ1-1	.	TRBV27
CASTPLTGGTGELFF	TGTGCCAGCACCCCATTAACAGGGGGCACCGGGGAGCTGTTTTTT	TRBD1	TRBJ2-2	.	TRBV7-6
CASSLDRGDFQETQYF	TGTGCCAGCAGCTTAGATAGAGGTGACTTCCAAGAGACCCAGTACTTC	.	TRBJ2-5	.	TRBV11-2
CASSTLGVGDEKLFF	TGTGCCAGCAGCACCTTGGGGGTAGGGGATGAAAAACTGTTTTTT	.	TRBJ1-4	.	TRBV28
CASSDYRGSGYTF	TGTGCCAGCAGTGATTATAGGGGATCCGGCTACACCTTC	.	TRBJ1-2	.	TRBV6-1
CAWSGQSGNQPQHF	TGTGCCTGGAGCGGACAAAGTGGCAATCAGCCCCAGCATTTT	.	TRBJ1-5	.	TRBV30
CASSSPDRGSDEQYF	TGTGCCAGCAGCTCGCCGGACAGGGGCAGTGACGAGCAGTACTTC	TRBD1	TRBJ2-7	.	TRBV11-2
CASSFRGPNTGELFF	TGCGCCAGCAGCTTTCGCGGGCCGAACACCGGGGAGCTGTTTTTT	.	TRBJ2-2	.	TRBV5-1
CASSFTSYNEQFF	TGTGCCAGCAGCTTTACTTCGTACAATGAGCAGTTCTTC	.	TRBJ2-1	.	TRBV5-4
CAWSRGRSSGGELFF	TGTGCCTGGAGTAGGGGCAGGAGTTCAGGCGGGGAGCTGTTTTTT	.	TRBJ2-2	many	TRBV30
CASSKGPPYNEQFF	TGTGCCAGCAGTAAAGGACCCCCCTACAATGAGCAGTTCTTC	.	TRBJ2-1	.	TRBV6-4
CASSGGGLAGAITDTQYF	TGCGCCAGCAGCGGAGGGGGACTAGCGGGAGCGATCACAGATACGCAGTATTTT	TRBD2	TRBJ2-3	.	TRBV5-1
CASSPGLAGDGVRYEQFF	TGCGCCAGCAGCCCGGGACTAGCGGGAGATGGGGTTCGGTATGAGCAGTTCTTC	TRBD2	TRBJ2-1	few	TRBV4-1
CASTGRDQPQHF	TGTGCCAGCACGGGTCGGGATCAGCCCCAGCATTTT	.	TRBJ1-5	.	TRBV6-5
CASSNSELFAWQETQYF	TGTGCCAGCAGTAACTCCGAACTGTTTGCTTGGCAGGAGACCCAGTACTTC	.	TRBJ2-5	.	TRBV25-1
CASSMERADLYEQYF	TGTGCCAGTAGTATGGAGAGGGCTGATCTCTACGAGCAGTACTTC	.	TRBJ2-7	.	TRBV19
CASSASTSSGNTIYF	TGTGCCAGCAGCGCCTCTACATCCTCTGGAAACACCATATATTTT	.	TRBJ1-3	.	TRBV9
CATSRDLRRNTEAFF	TGTGCCACCAGCAGAGATCTACGAAGAAACACTGAAGCTTTCTTT	.	TRBJ1-1	.	TRBV15